The T cell receptor (beta chain) described here comes from a study of CD8 T cells in ankylosing spondylitis. Study-wide results and limits: Earlier work had already found some motif variants in reactive arthritis synovial fluid and blood. Reported data indicate significant enrichment of disease-linked clones within matched ankylosing spondylitis synovial fluid. For ankylosing spondylitis blood, a TCR beta motif of 8 or 9 highly homologous variants appeared characteristic. Disease-associated clonotypes exhibited CD8+ identity and were relatively infrequent in peripheral blood.

A quantitative 5'-RACE method, one with molecular barcodes, was used to make TCR beta libraries. In TCRdb, the 5' RACE reads were re-called with MiXCR into one record per CDR3 protein. The sample consists of roughly 700,000 distinct CDR3 sequences, around 17% of them appearing once. J lost 2 bases, V lost 6 bases, and 3 bases had no gene match. The CDR3 is 13 amino acids. In germline, CDR1 is ENHRY, CDR2 SYGVKD. This clonotype was counted ten times or more. Its cognate antigen is unknown. V and J are TRBV10-3 and TRBJ2-7; 8 nucleotides agree with TRBD1. The TCR originated in a male donor with ankylosing spondylitis. The specimen sequenced was blood, either unsorted or a sorted T cell fraction (not recorded which). CDR3 residues: CAIRDRDTYEQYF. CDR3 DNA sequence: TGTGCCATCAGGGACAGGGATACCTACGAGCAGTACTTC.